Below, one T cell receptor beta chain is given with its context. Its antigen is currently unknown. This record comes from a study of cytomegalovirus exposure and HLA in healthy donors. Study conclusions and caveats: An assumption of roughly uniform sequencing depth across donors underlay the presence/absence analyses. A later analysis appeared to link common viral pathogens to several of the most significant clusters. The authors judged a highly shared variant cluster likely a sequencing artifact.

The junction had 5 bases not matched to a gene; V was cut back by 5 bases and J by 5 bases. The length of the CDR3 is 14 residues. CDR1 is SGHTA, CDR2 FQGNSA, per germline. Primers included in the PCR were 60 Vbeta and 13 Jbeta primers. The method was immunoSEQ multiplex PCR; TCRdb's version includes in-frame clones alone and lacks a portion of them. The repertoire holds about 210,000 clones, around 78% seen once, with approximately 0.47% in the top ten. This chain joins TRBV7-2 and TRBJ1-1; 10 bases line up with TRBD1. This receptor was taken from a boy aged 10-17 years in good health and CMV-seronegative. Sequencing used PBMCs. CDR3 DNA: TGTGCCAGCAGCCGGGACAGGGGATTTACTGAAGCTTTCTTT. Encoded protein: CASSRDRGFTEAFF.